The sequence of this TCR beta chain was determined in a study of identical twins. V gave up 0 bases and J gave up 4 bases, with 13 bases separating them. CDR1 and CDR2 (germline): SGHDN, FVKESK. There are 16 residues in the CDR3. The table lists this clonotype with many counts. Each CDR3 protein gets one entry after TCRdb re-called the 5' RACE reads with MiXCR. The sample lists around 570,000 distinct CDR3 sequences; 7.5% to 10% were seen once. With no exceptions, donors were healthy Caucasians. The data also belong to a second study, concerning yellow fever vaccine responses in identical twins.

J is TRBJ2-1 and V is TRBV14; D may be TRBD2 (6 bases). Sequencing was carried out using PBMCs. The TCR sequence derives from a woman younger than 35 in good health. CDR3 in DNA: TGTGCCAGCAGCCAAGAGTCGGGAGCCTTGTACAATGAGCAGTTCTTC. Residues: CASSQESGALYNEQFF.